Presented here are 4 T cell receptor beta chains from one specimen sequenced in a study of T cell repertoires in cytomegalovirus infection. TCRdb ran MiXCR on the reads and lists one entry per CDR3 protein. Here the sample spans 150,000 to 200,000 distinct CDR3 sequences, approximately 9.6% being singletons. Sequenced input: PBMCs. All receptors derive from a human donor in good health (CMV status not recorded). Some clones in this sample may be carry-over from other donors' samples.

The chain recombines TRBV6-6 with TRBJ2-1, with D possibly matching TRBD2 (5 bases). Germline V gene sequence: CDR1 MNHNY, CDR2 SVGAGI (reference sequence). The CDR3 loop spans 15 amino acids. V lost 4 bases to trimming and J lost 7 bases, with 17 bases between them. The CDR3 is CASSSAGNGGNEQFF. The CDR3 nucleotides read TGTGCCAGCAGTTCTGCGGGCAACGGTGGGAATGAGCAGTTCTTC.

This clonotype was counted a few times. This chain links TRBV30 with TRBJ2-7; D may be TRBD2 (5 bases). With 0 bases removed from V and 0 bases from J, the gap between germline ends came to 12 bases. CDR3 size: 15 residues. The germline gives CDR1 GTSNPN, CDR2 SVGIG (reference sequence). The CDR3 nucleotides read TGTGCCTGGAGTGTACGAGGGTCGCGCTCCTACGAGCAGTACTTC. Its protein is CAWSVRGSRSYEQYF.

As regards this clonotype: The conserved final phenylalanine or tryptophan is absent from the CDR3, which likely points to a read error. This chain uses TRBV4-1 with TRBJ1-1; D is perhaps TRBD1 (5 bases). The germline gives CDR1 MGHRA, CDR2 YSYEKL. There are 14 residues in the CDR3. Trimming took 0 bases from V and 10 from J, leaving 15 bases between them. The CDR3 reads CASSQDKGLGGAFS. The CDR3 DNA sequence: TGCGCCAGCAGCCAAGATAAAGGGTTGGGGGGAGCTTTCTCT.

In this sample, this clonotype turned up many times. The chain uses TRBV7-2 and TRBJ1-1, with D tentatively TRBD1 (6 bases). Trimming removed 7 bases at V and 4 bases at J, with 25 bases between. The CDR3 is 17 residues long. CDR1 is SGHTA and CDR2 is FQGNSA in the germline V gene. The CDR3 spells CASTGGGGGIFSTEAFF. CDR3 nucleotide sequence: TGTGCCAGCACCGGGGGGGGGGGCGGGATATTCTCCACTGAAGCTTTCTTT. Supplemented by reference TRBV7-2 and TRBJ1-1, the full variable domain reads GAGVSQSPSNKVTEKGKDVELRCDPISGHTALYWYRQSLGQGLEFLIYFQGNSAPDKSGLPSDRFSAERTGGSVSTLTIQRTQQEDSAVYLCASTGGGGGIFSTEAFFGQGTRLTVV.